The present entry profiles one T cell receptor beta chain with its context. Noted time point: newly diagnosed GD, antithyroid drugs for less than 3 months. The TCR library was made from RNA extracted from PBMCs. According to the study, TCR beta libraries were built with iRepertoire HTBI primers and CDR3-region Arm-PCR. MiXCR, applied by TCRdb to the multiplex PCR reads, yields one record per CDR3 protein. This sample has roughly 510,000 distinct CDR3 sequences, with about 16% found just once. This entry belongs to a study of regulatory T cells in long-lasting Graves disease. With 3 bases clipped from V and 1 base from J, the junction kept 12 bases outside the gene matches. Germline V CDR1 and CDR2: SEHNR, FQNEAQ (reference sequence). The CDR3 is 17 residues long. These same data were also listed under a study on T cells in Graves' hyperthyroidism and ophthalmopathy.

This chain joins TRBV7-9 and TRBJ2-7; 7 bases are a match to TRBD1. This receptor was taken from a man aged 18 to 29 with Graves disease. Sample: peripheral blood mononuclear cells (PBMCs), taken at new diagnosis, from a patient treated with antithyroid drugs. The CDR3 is CASSFALGTDPSYEQYF. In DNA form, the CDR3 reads TGTGCCAGCAGCTTCGCACTCGGGACAGACCCTTCCTACGAGCAGTACTTC. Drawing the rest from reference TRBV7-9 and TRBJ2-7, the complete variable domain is DTGVSQNPRHKITKRGQNVTFRCDPISEHNRLYWYRQTLGQGPEFLTYFQNEAQLEKSRLLSDRFSAERPKGSFSTLEIQRTEQGDSAMYLCASSFALGTDPSYEQYFGPGTRLTVT.